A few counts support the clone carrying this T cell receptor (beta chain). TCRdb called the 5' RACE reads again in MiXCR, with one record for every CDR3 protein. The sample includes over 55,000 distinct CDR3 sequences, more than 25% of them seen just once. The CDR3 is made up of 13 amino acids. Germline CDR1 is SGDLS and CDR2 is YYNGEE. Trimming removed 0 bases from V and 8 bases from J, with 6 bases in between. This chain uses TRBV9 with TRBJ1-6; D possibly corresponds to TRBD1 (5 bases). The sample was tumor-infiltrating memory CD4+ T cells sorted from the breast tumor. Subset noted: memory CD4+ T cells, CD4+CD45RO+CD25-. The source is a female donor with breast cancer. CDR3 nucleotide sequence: TGTGCCAGCAGCGTAGTGGGGGATTCACCCCTCCACTTT. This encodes CASSVVGDSPLHF.